The 13 T cell receptor delta chains presented below share a single source sample, sequenced in a study of gamma-delta T cells after stem cell transplantation. TCRdb called clones from the RT-PCR reads again using CATT. This table holds under 7,000 delta-chain clones, approximately 1.9% found once. The sequenced sample was gamma-delta T cells. Receptor source: a human donor. It is not recorded whose cells these are; they may come from a transplant donor.

This clone has more than one count but fewer than ten. The protein that TCRdb holds for this DNA derives from a much larger clone and differs from the translated DNA at residue 13, which likely indicates a read error; the protein shown here is translated from the DNA. J is TRDJ1 and V is TRDV2, with 10 bases lining up with TRDD3. This CDR3 has 17 amino acids. CDR1 is GEAIGNYY, CDR2 EKD, per germline. Trimming cost V 3 bases and J 7 bases; bases outside gene matches: 16. The CDR3 spells CACDPLDTGGLSAKLIF. As DNA, the CDR3 is TGTGCCTGTGACCCCTTGGATACTGGGGGATTATCAGCTAAACTCATCTTT.

This clone came up a few times. With a far larger clone one base away, a read error is the likely cause. Other nucleotide sequences in the sample specify the same CDR3. The chain joins TRDV2 to TRDJ1, with TRDD3 matching 10 bases. There are 19 residues in the CDR3. CDR1 is GEAIGNYY and CDR2 is EKD in the germline V gene. CDR3 DNA sequence: TGTGCCTGCGACACCCTTTCGTATAGTTGGGGGATACCCACCGATAAACTCATCTTT. Translating gives CACDTLSYSWGIPTDKLIF.

To note about this clone: TCRdb attributes to this sequence the protein of a much larger clone, which differs from the DNA translation at residue 8; a read error is likely, and the protein displayed is translated from the DNA. The chain uses TRDV2 and TRDJ1, with 7 positions matching TRDD3. There are 15 residues in the CDR3. The junction had 3 bases not matched to a gene; V was cut back by 0 bases and J by 0 bases. Per the germline V gene, CDR1 is GEAIGNYY and CDR2 is EKD. In DNA, the CDR3 is TGTGCCTGTGACACCGTGGGATACTACACCGATAAACTCATCTTT. Its translation: CACDTVGYYTDKLIF.

By share, this clone counts as medium-sized. The rearrangement links TRDV2 to TRDJ3; 11 positions agree with TRDD3. This CDR3 is 19 amino acids long. CDR1 GEAIGNYY and CDR2 EKD come from the germline V gene. Trimming at V came to 2 bases and at J to 3 bases, leaving 8 bases not matched to a gene. In nucleotides, the CDR3 is TGTGCCTGTGACAGAGTACTGGGGGATATAAACTGGGACACCCGACAGATGTTTTTC. Its protein product is CACDRVLGDINWDTRQMFF.

This clone is medium-sized by share. This rearrangement joins TRDV2 to TRDJ1, with 13 nucleotides matching TRDD3. Germline V lookup: CDR1 GEAIGNYY, CDR2 EKD. The CDR3 consists of 18 residues. Trimming removed 3 bases from V and 5 bases from J; junction bases left unmatched: 14. CDR3 DNA: TGTGCCTGTGACTTGTTACTGGGGGATACGCGGAGCCCGGATAAACTCATCTTT. Protein: CACDLLLGDTRSPDKLIF.

Turning to this clone: TCRdb's protein, taken from a much larger clone, differs from this DNA's translation at residue 4, likely owing to a read error; the protein displayed comes from the DNA. V gene TRDV2 combines with J gene TRDJ1; 10 nucleotides line up with TRDD3. This CDR3 spans 18 amino acids. Germline CDR1 is GEAIGNYY and CDR2 is EKD. Germline trimming cut 5 bases from V and 0 bases from J; bases unmatched to any gene: 14. As DNA, the CDR3 is TGTGCCTGTGTCACGTTGTATTTCACTGGGGGATACACCGATAAACTCATCTTT. It yields the protein CACVTLYFTGGYTDKLIF.

In regard to this clone: Only one base separates this from a far larger clonotype, so it likely reflects a read error. The sample has other DNA sequences that encode this CDR3 too. The chain recombines TRDV2 with TRDJ1; 7 bases align to TRDD3. From germline, CDR1 is GEAIGNYY and CDR2 EKD. The CDR3 is 17 amino acids. The CDR3 spells CACDTVAGGPVSDKLIF. The DNA of the CDR3 is TGTGCCTGCGACACCGTGGCTGGGGGCCCCGTCTCCGATAAACTCATCTTT.

In its sample, this clone was seen a few times. TCRdb's listed protein matches a much larger clone and diverges from this DNA's translation at residue 16, likely through a read error; the protein shown comes from the DNA. The chain links TRDV2 to TRDJ1; D may be TRDD2 (9 bases). The CDR3 loop spans 20 amino acids. Trimming took 3 bases from V and 4 from J, leaving 32 bases between them. CDR1 and CDR2 from the germline V gene are GEAIGNYY and EKD. The CDR3 region is CACDAVPSYEGIRGDDKLIF. Here the CDR3 DNA reads TGTGCCTGTGACGCCGTTCCTTCCTACGAAGGGATACGCGGAGACGATAAACTCATCTTT.

The table lists this clone with many counts. Since a far larger clone is one base different, this is likely a read error. The rearrangement joins TRDV2 to TRDJ1; 12 positions agree with TRDD3. J lost 1 base, V lost 5 bases, and 16 bases had no gene match. Per germline, CDR1 GEAIGNYY and CDR2 EKD. This CDR3 is 19 amino acids long. The CDR3 region has the DNA TGTGCCTGTGGCCCACTTGTCCTGGGGGATACGCTTAGCACCGATAAACTCATCTTT. This sequence encodes CACGPLVLGDTLSTDKLIF.

The chain employs TRDV2 and TRDJ1; 12 nucleotides line up with TRDD3. Trimming at V came to 0 bases and at J to 1 base, leaving 8 bases not matched to a gene. The CDR3 is 18 residues long. Germline assignment: CDR1 GEAIGNYY and CDR2 EKD. The CDR3 loop reads CACDTVLGDTSTTDKLIF. In DNA form, the CDR3 reads TGTGCCTGTGACACCGTGCTGGGGGATACGTCAACCACCGATAAACTCATCTTT.

This clone is termed medium-sized (0.01 to 0.1%). The chain uses TRDV2 and TRDJ1, with 7 bases aligning to TRDD3. Trimming cost V 0 bases and J 0 bases; bases outside gene matches: 9. The CDR3 is 17 amino acids. Germline CDR1 reads GEAIGNYY; CDR2 reads EKD. CDR3 sequence reads: CACDTVLGKGYTDKLIF. The CDR3 DNA sequence: TGTGCCTGTGACACCGTACTGGGGAAAGGGTACACCGATAAACTCATCTTT.

This clone came up a few times. It may be a read error: a sequence one base away is much more abundant. The sample contains more than one DNA sequence encoding this CDR3. V gene TRDV2 combines with J gene TRDJ1, with D perhaps TRDD3 (6 bases). This CDR3 is built from 18 residues. CDR1 is GEAIGNYY and CDR2 is EKD in the germline V gene. CDR3 bases: TGTGCCTGTGACACCGTAAGGGGGGGACCTTCGTACACCGATAAACTCATCTTC. Translation: CACDTVRGGPSYTDKLIF.

In its sample, this clone is medium-sized (0.01 to 0.1%). The chain couples TRDV2 to TRDJ1; D could derive from TRDD2 or TRDD3 (5 bases each). Per germline, CDR1 GEAIGNYY and CDR2 EKD. The CDR3 is made up of 17 amino acids. Trimming took off 0 bases at V and 1 base at J, with 17 bases between the two ends. CDR3 bases: TGTGCCTGTGACACCGTGGGATCTTCCCAAGGCACCGATAAACTCATCTTT. It encodes CACDTVGSSQGTDKLIF.